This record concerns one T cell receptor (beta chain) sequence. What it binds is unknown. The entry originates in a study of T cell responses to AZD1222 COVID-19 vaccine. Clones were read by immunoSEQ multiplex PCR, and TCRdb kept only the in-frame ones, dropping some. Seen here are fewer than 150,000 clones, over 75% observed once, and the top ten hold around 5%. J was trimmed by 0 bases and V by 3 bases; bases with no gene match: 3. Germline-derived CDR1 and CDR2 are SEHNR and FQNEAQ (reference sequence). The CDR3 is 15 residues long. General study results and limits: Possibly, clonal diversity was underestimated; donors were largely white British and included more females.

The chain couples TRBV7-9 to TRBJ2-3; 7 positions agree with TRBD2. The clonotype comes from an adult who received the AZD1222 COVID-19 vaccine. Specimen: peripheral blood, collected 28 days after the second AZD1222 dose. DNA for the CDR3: TGTGCCAGCAGCTTGTCCGGGGGGAGCACAGATACGCAGTATTTT. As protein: CASSLSGGSTDTQYF.